The sequence of this T cell receptor beta chain was determined in a study of blood T cell repertoires in COVID-19. Libraries were prepared by immunoSEQ multiplex PCR; TCRdb keeps only in-frame clonotypes and omits some of them. The sample contains under 100,000 clones, over 70% of which appear only once. V was pared by 2 bases and J by 4 bases, with 10 bases of the junction left unmatched. CDR3 length: 17 residues. The germline V gene has CDR1 SGHAT and CDR2 FQNNGV. The material sequenced was peripheral blood. J is TRBJ1-1 and V is TRBV11-2; 10 bases fit TRBD1. The source is a middle-aged woman with active or convalescent COVID-19. CDR3 DNA: TGTGCCAGCAGCTTAATGGACAGGGGGTTTTGGAGCACTGAAGCTTTCTTT. It yields the protein CASSLMDRGFWSTEAFF.